One and the same sample provided the 4 T cell receptor beta chains below, sequenced in a study of T cells in Graves' hyperthyroidism and ophthalmopathy. TCR beta CDR3 sequences were amplified from RNA transcripts. First-round RT-PCR targeting the TCR CDR3 was performed with the HTBI primer set. Each CDR3 protein gets one entry after TCRdb re-called the multiplex PCR reads with MiXCR. Of 500,000 to 600,000 distinct CDR3 sequences listed, around 45% are singletons. The material sequenced was peripheral blood or thyroid tissue (not recorded which). These receptors were taken from an adult woman with Graves' disease, either hyperthyroidism or ophthalmopathy (not recorded which).

The chain uses TRBV25-1 and TRBJ1-2; TRBD1 matches at 9 bases. The trim removed 6 bases at V and 6 bases at J, leaving 8 bases unmatched. Germline lookup yields CDR1 MGHDK and CDR2 SYGVNS. The CDR3 spans 14 residues. In DNA, the CDR3 is TGTGCCAGCAGACCCGGGACAGGGTTGGATGGCTACACCTTC. Its protein product is CASRPGTGLDGYTF.

The V call is TRBV9, the J call TRBJ2-7; 13 bases align to TRBD2. The germline V gene encodes CDR1 SGDLS and CDR2 YYNGEE. With V trimmed by 3 bases and J by 3 bases, 9 bases remained unmatched. The CDR3 spans 17 residues. The CDR3 loop is CASSAGLAGMRDYEQYF. CDR3 nucleotide sequence: TGTGCCAGCAGCGCGGGACTAGCGGGAATGAGGGACTACGAGCAGTACTTC. The whole variable domain, filled in from reference TRBV9 and TRBJ2-7, reads DSGVTQTPKHLITATGQRVTLRCSPRSGDLSVYWYQQSLDQGLQFLIQYYNGEERAKGNILERFSAQQFPDLHSELNLSSLELGDSALYFCASSAGLAGMRDYEQYFGPGTRLTVT.

This clonotype was seen many times. The J gene is TRBJ2-7, the V gene TRBV24-1; D call uncertain. Germline lookup yields CDR1 KGHDR and CDR2 SFDVKD. V lost 2 bases and J 3 bases, leaving 4 bases between the germline ends. The CDR3 extends over 12 amino acids. The CDR3 spells CATSDWGYEQYF. The DNA for the CDR3 is TGTGCCACCAGTGATTGGGGCTACGAGCAGTACTTC.

This clonotype came up many times. The chain joins TRBV2 to TRBJ2-2; D is unresolved. Germline assignment: CDR1 SNHLY and CDR2 FYNNEI. This CDR3 contains 11 residues. The V end was cut by 10 bases, the J end by 4 bases, with 7 bases between. Here the CDR3 reads CATWATGELFF. The CDR3 DNA follows: TGTGCCACATGGGCCACCGGGGAGCTGTTTTTT.